This T cell receptor (beta chain) was recorded in a study of beta chain features in type 1 diabetes. In this sample, this clone turned up a few times. What it recognizes is unknown. Whole-study results and caveats: Moderate yet significant TCRB CDR3 shortening was seen in Type 1 diabetes patients in all four CD4+ subsets.

Every bit of the isolated RNA underwent reverse transcription, so sequencing read expressed TCRB transcripts. The repertoire was sequenced with immunoSEQ multiplex PCR; TCRdb's copy has only in-frame clones and lacks some. The sample lists hundreds of thousands of clones; around an eighth were seen once. Sorting that relied on CD45RO/CCR7/CD25/CD127/CD95/CD27 yielded CD4+ naive, central memory, regulatory and stem cell-like memory cells. CDR3 size: 15 residues. Between the trimmed V and J ends, which lost 0 bases and 6 bases, there was a span of 12 bases. Germline CDR1 is SGHTA and CDR2 is FQGTGA. The sample was naive CD4+ T cells from blood. The TCR was taken from a man between 18 and 35 years old with type 1 diabetes. This rearrangement joins TRBV7-3 to TRBJ2-1; the D is unclear. Written as DNA, the CDR3 is TGTGCCAGCAGCTTAACTCACAGCTACCTCAATGAGCAGTTCTTC. Translated: CASSLTHSYLNEQFF.